This TCR beta chain stems from a study of shared clonotypes between healthy human individuals. About the study: Aged 18 to 49, the donors were a couple of women and a few men.

Donors comprised only Caucasian adults living in Nashville, Tennessee. This clone was counted between two and nine times. V lost 0 bases to trimming and J lost 5 bases; unmatched junction nucleotides: 7. Germline CDR1 reads SGDLS; CDR2 reads YYNGEE. The CDR3 has 15 residues. Method: immunoSEQ multiplex PCR; TCRdb's copy keeps in-frame clones and lacks some. The profile covers some 450,000 clones, with approximately 71% appearing a single time and approximately 12% taken by the ten largest. The clonotype originates from a woman aged 40 to 49 in good health. Some clones in this sample may be carry-over from other donors' samples. The chain joins TRBV9 to TRBJ2-7; 8 bases are shared with TRBD2. The sample was PBMCs. CDR3 protein: CASSVEGTRGNEQYF. The CDR3 coding sequence is TGTGCCAGCAGCGTAGAGGGGACTAGGGGGAACGAGCAGTACTTC.